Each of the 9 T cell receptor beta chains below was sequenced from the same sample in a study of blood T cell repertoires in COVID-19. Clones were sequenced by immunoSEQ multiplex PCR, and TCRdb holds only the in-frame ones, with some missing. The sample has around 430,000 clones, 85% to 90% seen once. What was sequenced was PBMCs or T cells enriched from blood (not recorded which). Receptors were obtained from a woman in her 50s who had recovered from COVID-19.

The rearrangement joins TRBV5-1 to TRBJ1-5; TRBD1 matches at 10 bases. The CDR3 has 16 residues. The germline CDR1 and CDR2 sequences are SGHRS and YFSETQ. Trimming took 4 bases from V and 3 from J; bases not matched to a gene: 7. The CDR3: CASSNGTGAFNQPQHF. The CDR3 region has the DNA TGCGCCAGCAGCAACGGGACAGGGGCTTTCAATCAGCCCCAGCATTTT.

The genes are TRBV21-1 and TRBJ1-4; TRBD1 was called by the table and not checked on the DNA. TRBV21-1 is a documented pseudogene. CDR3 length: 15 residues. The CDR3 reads CASSKAPDRVRKLFF. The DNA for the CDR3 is TGTGCCAGCAGCAAAGCTCCCGACAGGGTAAGGAAACTGTTTTTT.

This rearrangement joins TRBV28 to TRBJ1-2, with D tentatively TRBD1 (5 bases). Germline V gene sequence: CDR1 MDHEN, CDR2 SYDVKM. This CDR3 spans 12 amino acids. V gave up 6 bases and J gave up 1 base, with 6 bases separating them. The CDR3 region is CASRDSNYGYTF. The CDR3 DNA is TGTGCCAGCAGAGACAGTAACTATGGCTACACCTTC.

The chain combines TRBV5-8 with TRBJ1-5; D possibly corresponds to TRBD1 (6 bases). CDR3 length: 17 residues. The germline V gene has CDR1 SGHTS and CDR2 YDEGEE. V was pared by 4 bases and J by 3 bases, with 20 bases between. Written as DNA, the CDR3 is TGTGCCAGCAGCAGTGGGACATGGGGATCCTCCAATCAGCCCCAGCATTTT. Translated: CASSSGTWGSSNQPQHF.

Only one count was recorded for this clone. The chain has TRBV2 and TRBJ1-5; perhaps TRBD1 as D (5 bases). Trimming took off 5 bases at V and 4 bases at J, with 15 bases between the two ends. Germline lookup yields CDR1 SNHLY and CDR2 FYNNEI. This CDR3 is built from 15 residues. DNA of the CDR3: TGTGCCAGCAGTCTAAGGCGGGGGGTGAATCAGCCCCAGCATTTT. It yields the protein CASSLRRGVNQPQHF.

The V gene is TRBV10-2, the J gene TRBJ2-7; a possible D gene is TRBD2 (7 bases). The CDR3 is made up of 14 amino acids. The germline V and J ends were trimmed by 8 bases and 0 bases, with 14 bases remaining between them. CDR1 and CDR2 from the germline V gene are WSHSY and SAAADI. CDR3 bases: TGCGCCAGCGCACACAGGGACTACTCCTACGAGCAGTACTTC. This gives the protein CASAHRDYSYEQYF.

The CDR3 nucleotides read TGTGCCAGCAGTTCACCCCCGGGGAACTATGGCTACACCTTC. Translating gives CASSSPPGNYGYTF. The chain employs TRBV28 and TRBJ1-2; D call uncertain. Between the trimmed V and J ends, which lost 4 bases and 2 bases, there was a span of 11 bases. The CDR3 has 14 residues. Germline CDR1 is MDHEN and CDR2 is SYDVKM.

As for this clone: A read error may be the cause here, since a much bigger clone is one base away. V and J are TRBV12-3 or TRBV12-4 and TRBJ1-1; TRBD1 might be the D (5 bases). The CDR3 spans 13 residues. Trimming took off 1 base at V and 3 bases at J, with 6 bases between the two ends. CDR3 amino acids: CASSLGRDTEAFF. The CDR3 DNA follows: TGTGCCAGCAGTTTAGGCAGGGACACTGAAGCTTTCTTT.

As DNA, the CDR3 is TGTGCCAGCAGCCAGCTCCGGACAGGGGGCAATGGCTACACCTTC. Translating it yields CASSQLRTGGNGYTF. The chain links TRBV3-1 (or the pseudogene TRBV3-2) to TRBJ1-2; 11 bases agree with TRBD1. V gave up 3 bases and J gave up 6 bases; unmatched junction bases: 6. CDR3 length equals 15 residues. Germline assignment: CDR1 LGHDT and CDR2 YNNKEL (reference sequence).